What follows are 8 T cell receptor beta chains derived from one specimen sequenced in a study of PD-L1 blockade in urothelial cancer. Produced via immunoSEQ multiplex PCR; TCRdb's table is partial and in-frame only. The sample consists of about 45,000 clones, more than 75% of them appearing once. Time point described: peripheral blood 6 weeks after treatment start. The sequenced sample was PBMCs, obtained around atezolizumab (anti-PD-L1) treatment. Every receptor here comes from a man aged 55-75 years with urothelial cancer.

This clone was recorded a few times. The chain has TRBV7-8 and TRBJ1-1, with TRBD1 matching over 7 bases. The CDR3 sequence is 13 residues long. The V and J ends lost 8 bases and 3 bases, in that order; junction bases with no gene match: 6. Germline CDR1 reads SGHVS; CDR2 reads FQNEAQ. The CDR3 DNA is TGTGCCAGCGCGAACAGGGGCGACACTGAAGCTTTCTTT. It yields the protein CASANRGDTEAFF.

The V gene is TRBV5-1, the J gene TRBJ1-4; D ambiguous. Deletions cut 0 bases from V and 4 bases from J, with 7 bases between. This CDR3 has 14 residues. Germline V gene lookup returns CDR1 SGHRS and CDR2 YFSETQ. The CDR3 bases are TGCGCCAGCAGCTTGGAACTAAGTAATGAAAAACTGTTTTTT. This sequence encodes CASSLELSNEKLFF.

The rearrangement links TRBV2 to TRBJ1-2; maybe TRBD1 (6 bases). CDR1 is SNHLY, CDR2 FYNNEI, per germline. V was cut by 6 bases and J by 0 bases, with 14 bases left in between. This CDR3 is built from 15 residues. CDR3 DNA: TGTGCCAGCAGCCTAACAGGGTCCCCTAACTATGGCTACACCTTC. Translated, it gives CASSLTGSPNYGYTF. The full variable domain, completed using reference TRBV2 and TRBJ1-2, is EPEVTQTPSHQVTQMGQEVILRCVPISNHLYFYWYRQILGQKVEFLVSFYNNEISEKSEIFDDQFSVERPDGSNFTLKIRSTKLEDSAMYFCASSLTGSPNYGYTFGSGTRLTVV.

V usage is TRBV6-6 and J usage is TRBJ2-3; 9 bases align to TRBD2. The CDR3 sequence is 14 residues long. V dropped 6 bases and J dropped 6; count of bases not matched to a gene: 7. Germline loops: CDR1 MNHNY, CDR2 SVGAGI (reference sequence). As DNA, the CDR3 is TGTGCCAGCAGGGCGGGGGGGGCTTTTGATACGCAGTATTTT. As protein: CASRAGGAFDTQYF.

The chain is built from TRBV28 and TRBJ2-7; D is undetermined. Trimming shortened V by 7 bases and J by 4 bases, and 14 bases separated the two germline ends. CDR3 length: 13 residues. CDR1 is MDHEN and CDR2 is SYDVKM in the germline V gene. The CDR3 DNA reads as TGTGCCAGCAACGGCAGGATGGGTTACGAGCAGTACTTC. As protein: CASNGRMGYEQYF.

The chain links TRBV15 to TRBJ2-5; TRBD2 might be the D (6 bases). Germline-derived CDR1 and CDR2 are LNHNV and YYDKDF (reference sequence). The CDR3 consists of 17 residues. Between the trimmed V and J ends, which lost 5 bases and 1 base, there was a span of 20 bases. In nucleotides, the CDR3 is TGTGCCACCAGCCCTCCCTCGGGAGTGGTGGGCCAAGAGACCCAGTACTTC. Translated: CATSPPSGVVGQETQYF.

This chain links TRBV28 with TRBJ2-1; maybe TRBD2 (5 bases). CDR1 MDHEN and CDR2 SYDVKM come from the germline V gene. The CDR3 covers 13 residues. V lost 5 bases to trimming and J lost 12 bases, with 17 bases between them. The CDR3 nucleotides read TGTGCCAGCAGTCCCGGACTGAGCCCTTGGCAGTTCTTC. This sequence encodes CASSPGLSPWQFF.

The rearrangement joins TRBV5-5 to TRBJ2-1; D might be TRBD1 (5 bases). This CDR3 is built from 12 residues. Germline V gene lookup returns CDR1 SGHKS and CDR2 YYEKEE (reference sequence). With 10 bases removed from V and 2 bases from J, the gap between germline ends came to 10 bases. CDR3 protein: CACQGTYNEQFF. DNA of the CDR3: TGTGCCTGCCAGGGTACCTACAATGAGCAGTTCTTC.